The rows below give T cell receptor beta chains drawn from one sample of a study of post-analysis software for immune sequencing data. TCRdb re-derived calls from the PCR reads in MiXCR, one entry per CDR3 protein. The table includes 650,000 to 850,000 distinct CDR3 sequences, around 50% detected once. The source material was blood. These receptors were taken from a girl under 18 with multiple sclerosis. Both conserved end residues are part of each CDR3. The D gene is left open where the match is weak. Rows give clone size only sometimes, using once, few, many, or a class for an expanded clone.

D	J	V	size	CDR3	DNA
TRBD2	TRBJ2-7	TRBV29-1	-	CSVAASGSSYEQYF	TGCAGCGTTGCAGCTAGCGGGTCCTCCTACGAGCAGTACTTC
-	TRBJ1-6	TRBV10-2	few	CASSEAGSNSPLHF	TGCGCCAGCAGTGAGGCAGGGAGTAATTCACCCCTCCACTTT
TRBD2	TRBJ2-7	TRBV5-1	few	CASSWSGGASEQYF	TGCGCCAGCAGCTGGAGCGGGGGGGCTAGCGAGCAGTACTTC
-	TRBJ2-3	TRBV15	-	CATTLDLSHTDTQYF	TGTGCCACCACCCTGGACCTATCTCACACAGATACGCAGTATTTT
-	TRBJ2-5	TRBV4-1	-	CASSEGRFQETQYF	TGCGCCAGCAGCGAAGGGCGGTTCCAAGAGACCCAGTACTTC
TRBD1	TRBJ2-5	TRBV12-3/TRBV12-4	few	CASSFTTGGRETQYF	TGTGCCAGCAGTTTCACGACAGGGGGGAGAGAGACCCAGTACTTC
-	TRBJ1-2	TRBV12-3/TRBV12-4	-	CASRGWGYGYTF	TGTGCCAGCAGGGGTTGGGGTTATGGCTACACCTTC
-	TRBJ2-1	TRBV18	-	CASSPKQGRNEQFF	TGTGCCAGCTCCCCCAAGCAGGGGAGAAATGAGCAGTTCTTC
TRBD2	TRBJ2-7	TRBV5-1	-	CASSFSPLAAPYEQYF	TGCGCCAGCAGCTTCTCTCCACTAGCGGCCCCCTACGAGCAGTACTTC
-	TRBJ2-1	TRBV7-3	few	CASSLLVGGGQYNEQFF	TGTGCCAGCAGCTTATTGGTTGGGGGAGGACAGTACAATGAGCAGTTCTTC
-	TRBJ2-7	TRBV7-9	-	CASSLDPPGDPYEQYF	TGTGCCAGCAGCTTAGATCCCCCGGGGGACCCCTACGAGCAGTACTTC
TRBD1	TRBJ2-3	TRBV12-3/TRBV12-4	-	CAGSLDRGIDTQYF	TGTGCCGGCAGTTTGGACAGGGGAATCGATACGCAGTATTTT
-	TRBJ2-2	TRBV9	once	CASSVVQANTGELFF	TGTGCCAGCAGCGTAGTACAGGCGAACACCGGGGAGCTGTTTTTT
-	TRBJ2-4	TRBV29-1	-	CSVTWGLLAKNIQYF	TGCAGCGTGACCTGGGGGTTACTAGCCAAAAACATTCAGTACTTC
-	TRBJ2-5	TRBV25-1	few	CASSAPRDPQETQYF	TGTGCCAGCAGTGCCCCCCGGGACCCCCAAGAGACCCAGTACTTC
TRBD2	TRBJ2-5	TRBV27	-	CASSLMAGGVETQYF	TGTGCCAGCAGTTTAATGGCGGGAGGGGTAGAGACCCAGTACTTC
TRBD2	TRBJ2-7	TRBV20-1	-	CSASLPGGIWYEQYF	TGCAGTGCTAGTCTGCCGGGGGGGATTTGGTACGAGCAGTACTTC
TRBD2	TRBJ2-1	TRBV9	-	CASGSGVAYNEQFF	TGTGCCAGCGGTAGCGGGGTAGCCTACAATGAGCAGTTCTTC
TRBD2	TRBJ2-1	TRBV7-9	-	CASSWGGRGVPDEQFF	TGTGCCAGCAGCTGGGGGGGGAGAGGGGTGCCGGATGAGCAGTTCTTC
TRBD1	TRBJ2-1	TRBV20-1	once	CSAGQELNEQFF	TGCAGTGCTGGACAGGAGTTGAATGAGCAGTTCTTC
-	TRBJ2-3	TRBV10-3	-	CAITRTGTDTQYF	TGTGCCATCACCAGGACTGGGACAGATACGCAGTATTTT
TRBD1	TRBJ2-7	TRBV7-9	few	CASSGGQATYEQYF	TGTGCCAGCAGCGGGGGACAGGCCACCTACGAGCAGTACTTC
-	TRBJ2-5	TRBV20-1	-	CSARAHPEEQYF	TGCAGTGCTAGAGCCCATCCCGAGGAGCAGTACTTC
-	TRBJ1-1	TRBV10-3	few	CAISGTPGTEAFF	TGTGCCATCAGTGGGACCCCGGGCACTGAAGCTTTCTTT
TRBD2	TRBJ2-2	TRBV6-6	once	CASRPSGGALNTGELFF	TGTGCCAGCAGGCCTAGCGGGGGGGCGTTGAACACCGGGGAGCTGTTTTTT
TRBD2	TRBJ2-5	TRBV12-3/TRBV12-4	once	CASSPRTSGSPDEQYF	TGTGCCAGCAGTCCCCGGACTAGCGGGAGCCCCGATGAGCAGTACTTC
-	TRBJ2-5	TRBV9	-	CASSARGRTGKETQYF	TGTGCCAGCAGCGCGAGGGGAAGGACGGGAAAAGAGACCCAGTACTTC
-	TRBJ1-2	TRBV6-1	-	CASSPWPPRTATYGYTF	TGTGCCAGCAGCCCCTGGCCCCCACGGACGGCCACCTATGGCTACACCTTC
TRBD1	TRBJ2-7	TRBV2	few	CASSLEGQATYEQYF	TGTGCCAGCAGTCTCGAGGGACAGGCGACCTACGAGCAGTACTTC
-	TRBJ2-5	TRBV15	-	CATSTHETQYF	TGTGCCACCAGCACTCACGAGACCCAGTACTTC
-	TRBJ2-5	TRBV29-1	-	CSVDVYGETQYF	TGCAGCGTTGATGTCTATGGCGAGACCCAGTACTTC
TRBD1	TRBJ2-1	TRBV5-5	-	CASSVKTGVIYNEQFF	TGTGCCAGCAGCGTAAAGACAGGGGTAATTTACAATGAGCAGTTCTTC
-	TRBJ1-2	TRBV29-1	many	CSVEAYGYTF	TGCAGCGTTGAGGCCTATGGCTACACCTTC
-	TRBJ1-2	TRBV12-3/TRBV12-4	-	CASSGGTGSYGYTF	TGTGCCAGCAGTGGTGGTACAGGGAGCTATGGCTACACCTTC
-	TRBJ1-2	TRBV12-3/TRBV12-4	-	CASSFWGSPNYGYTF	TGTGCCAGCAGTTTCTGGGGGAGCCCTAACTATGGCTACACCTTC
-	TRBJ1-2	TRBV6-5	once	CASTGSGQGYTF	TGTGCCAGCACAGGGTCGGGTCAGGGCTACACCTTC
TRBD2	TRBJ2-1	TRBV6-4	once	CASSPSGGAGYNEQCF	TGTGCCAGCAGCCCCAGCGGGGGGGCCGGTTACAATGAGCAGTGCTTC
TRBD2	TRBJ2-7	TRBV27	-	CAAASGSTYEQYF	TGTGCCGCCGCTAGCGGTTCGACCTACGAGCAGTACTTC
-	TRBJ1-2	TRBV6-1	-	CASMREVGPGGYGYTF	TGTGCCAGCATGCGGGAGGTCGGGCCCGGGGGCTATGGCTACACCTTC
-	TRBJ2-1	TRBV7-2	-	CASSLEAGGGNEQFF	TGTGCCAGCAGCTTAGAGGCAGGGGGAGGAAATGAGCAGTTCTTC
-	TRBJ2-7	TRBV20-1	few	CSASSDSGYEQYF	TGCAGTGCTAGTTCGGATAGCGGCTACGAGCAGTACTTC
-	TRBJ1-5	TRBV6-6	few	CASSYPQYSNQPQHF	TGTGCCAGCAGTTACCCGCAGTATAGCAATCAGCCCCAGCATTTT
-	TRBJ2-3	TRBV5-1	few	CASSFFGRETDTQYF	TGCGCCAGCAGCTTCTTCGGGAGAGAGACAGATACGCAGTATTTT
TRBD1	TRBJ1-4	TRBV10-1	-	CASSESMGQEKLFF	TGCGCCAGCAGTGAGTCCATGGGACAGGAAAAACTGTTTTTT
-	TRBJ2-4	TRBV20-1	few	CSAGYADSLPQEQYF	TGCAGTGCTGGATACGCGGACTCCCTCCCTCAGGAGCAGTACTTC
-	TRBJ1-2	TRBV28	few	CASSFRAGLLNYGYTF	TGTGCCAGCAGTTTTCGGGCCGGACTATTAAACTATGGCTACACCTTC
TRBD2	TRBJ2-1	TRBV5-1	many	CASSLLAGGSYNEQFF	TGTGCCAGCAGTTTACTAGCGGGAGGTTCCTACAATGAGCAGTTCTTC
TRBD1	TRBJ2-4	TRBV7-9	-	CASSPWGQGDIQYF	TGTGCCAGCAGCCCCTGGGGACAGGGTGACATTCAGTACTTC
-	TRBJ2-5	TRBV6-1	-	CASRRDRLLETQYF	TGTGCCAGCAGGAGGGATAGACTACTAGAGACCCAGTACTTC
TRBD1	TRBJ2-5	TRBV12-5	-	CASGSPVGQGTETQYF	TGTGCTAGTGGTTCCCCGGTGGGACAGGGGACGGAGACCCAGTACTTC
-	TRBJ2-7	TRBV6-5	-	CASSYFSATLGEQYF	TGTGCCAGCAGTTACTTTTCGGCTACCCTCGGCGAGCAGTACTTC
TRBD1	TRBJ1-1	TRBV4-1	-	CASSQVVTGKSEAFF	TGCGCCAGCAGCCAAGTCGTGACAGGGAAGTCTGAAGCTTTCTTT
-	TRBJ1-5	TRBV6-1	-	CASIKGVGNQPQHF	TGTGCCAGCATAAAGGGAGTGGGCAATCAGCCCCAGCATTTT
-	TRBJ2-7	TRBV4-2	few	CASSQDISGGDWSYEQYF	TGTGCCAGCAGCCAAGATATATCAGGCGGGGACTGGTCCTACGAGCAGTACTTC
-	TRBJ2-5	TRBV20-1	few	CSARGPETQYF	TGCAGTGCTAGAGGTCCAGAGACCCAGTACTTC